This T cell receptor beta chain was identified in a study of T cell clonotyping in hematopoietic cell transplantation. V was clipped by 3 bases and J by 8 bases; unmatched bases: 2. There are 14 residues in the CDR3. Germline-derived CDR1 and CDR2 are SGHVS and FQNEAQ. The table came from immunoSEQ multiplex PCR; TCRdb's copy has only in-frame clones and leaves some out. Of about 15,000 clones in the sample, roughly 88% are singletons; the top ten hold 2.7%. This clone was recorded a few times. This chain links TRBV7-8 with TRBJ1-4, with 11 positions matching TRBD1. The sequence derives from a man in his fifties or sixties in good health. Some clones in this sample may be carry-over from other donors' samples. What was sequenced was peripheral blood mononuclear cells. The CDR3, as DNA: TGTGCCAGCAGCTTGGACAGGGGGCGGGAAAAACTGTTTTTT. Translation gives CASSLDRGREKLFF.